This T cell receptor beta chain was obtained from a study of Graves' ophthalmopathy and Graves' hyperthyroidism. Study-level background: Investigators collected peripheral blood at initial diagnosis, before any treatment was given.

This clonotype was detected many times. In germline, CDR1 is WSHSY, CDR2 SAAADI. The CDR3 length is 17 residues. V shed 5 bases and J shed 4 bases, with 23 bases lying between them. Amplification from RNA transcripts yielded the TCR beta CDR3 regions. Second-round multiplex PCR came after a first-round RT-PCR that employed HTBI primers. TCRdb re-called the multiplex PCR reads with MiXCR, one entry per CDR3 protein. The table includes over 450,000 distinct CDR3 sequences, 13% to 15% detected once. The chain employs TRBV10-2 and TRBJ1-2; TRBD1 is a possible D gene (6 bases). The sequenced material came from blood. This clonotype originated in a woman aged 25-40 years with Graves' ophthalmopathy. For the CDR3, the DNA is TGCGCCAGCAGTCAGAACCTGCGGGACACACGAGGCTATGGCTACACCTTC. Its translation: CASSQNLRDTRGYGYTF.